This is a list of T cell receptor beta chains from one sample in a study of blood T cell repertoires in COVID-19. Using immunoSEQ multiplex PCR, the repertoire was profiled, and TCRdb retains in-frame clones only, with some absent. The sample lists hundreds of thousands of clones, about 92% occurring once. The source material was PBMCs or T cells enriched from blood (not recorded which). The receptors stem from a man in his fifties or sixties who had recovered from COVID-19. The CDR3 runs from the conserved cysteine through the conserved F or W. The order of the fields is V gene, D gene, clone size, J gene, CDR3 DNA, CDR3 protein. D genes are given only for firm matches. Part of the rows lack a size; the others show once, few, many or a class for expanded clones.

V: TRBV30
D: .
size: .
J: TRBJ2-1
DNA: TGTGCCTGGAGTATATTAGGAGCCTACAATGAGCAGTTCTTC
CDR3: CAWSILGAYNEQFF

V: TRBV19
D: TRBD1
size: .
J: TRBJ2-6
DNA: TGTGCCAGGCGGACAGGGGGCGCCCACTCTGGGGCCAACGTCCTGACTTTC
CDR3: CARRTGGAHSGANVLTF

V: TRBV6-5
D: .
size: .
J: TRBJ2-5
DNA: TGTGCCAGCAGCAGGGATATAGGGCAAGAGTACTTC
CDR3: CASSRDIGQEYF

V: TRBV5-1
D: TRBD1
size: .
J: TRBJ1-2
DNA: TGCGCCAGCAGCTTGGAGTGGGGACAGGGGTTGTATGGCTACACCTTC
CDR3: CASSLEWGQGLYGYTF

V: TRBV19
D: .
size: .
J: TRBJ1-5
DNA: TGTGCCAGTAGTATTTCGATCTGGATCAGGAATCAGCCCCAGCATTTT
CDR3: CASSISIWIRNQPQHF

V: TRBV15
D: .
size: .
J: TRBJ1-2
DNA: TGTGCCACCAGCAGAGAGCGGGGATATCATGGCTACACCTTC
CDR3: CATSRERGYHGYTF

V: TRBV24-1
D: .
size: .
J: TRBJ1-2
DNA: TGTGCCACCAGTAAGTCGTATGCGGGAGGCTACACCTTC
CDR3: CATSKSYAGGYTF

V: TRBV5-1
D: TRBD2
size: .
J: TRBJ2-1
DNA: TGCGCCAGCAGCCTTAGCGGGAGTGGATACAATGAGCAGTTCTTC
CDR3: CASSLSGSGYNEQFF

V: TRBV7-8
D: .
size: .
J: TRBJ1-1
DNA: TGTGCCAGCAGCACTCCGGGACAAGTGAACACTGAAGCTTTCTTT
CDR3: CASSTPGQVNTEAFF

V: TRBV7-9
D: .
size: .
J: TRBJ1-6
DNA: TGTGCCAGCACCATTGCGTATAATTCACCCCTCCACTTT
CDR3: CASTIAYNSPLHF

V: TRBV13
D: TRBD1
size: once
J: TRBJ1-2
DNA: TGTGCCAGCAGCTTCTCCGACAGGGGGTATGGCTACACCTTC
CDR3: CASSFSDRGYGYTF

V: TRBV5-5
D: .
size: .
J: TRBJ2-7
DNA: TGTGCCAGCAGTTACTCGGGGGACTCCTCCTACGAGCAGTACTTC
CDR3: CASSYSGDSSYEQYF

V: TRBV5-4
D: TRBD1
size: .
J: TRBJ1-2
DNA: TGTGCCAGCAGCGGGACAGGGAACTATGGCTACACCTTC
CDR3: CASSGTGNYGYTF

V: TRBV4-1
D: .
size: once
J: TRBJ1-4
DNA: TGCGCCAGCGGGGCAGGGGTAGGAGAAAAACTGTTTTTT
CDR3: CASGAGVGEKLFF

V: TRBV5-5
D: .
size: .
J: TRBJ2-4
DNA: TGTGCCAGCAGCCTTACAGGGATCGCATCCCTAGCCAAAAACATTCAGTACTTC
CDR3: CASSLTGIASLAKNIQYF

V: TRBV9
D: TRBD1
size: .
J: TRBJ1-1
DNA: TGTGCCAGCAGCGTAGGGGCAGGGGGTAACACTGAAGCTTTCTTT
CDR3: CASSVGAGGNTEAFF

V: TRBV14
D: TRBD1
size: once
J: TRBJ2-7
DNA: TGTGCCAGCAGCCAACTAACAGGGGCGGCCTCCTACGAGCAGTACTTC
CDR3: CASSQLTGAASYEQYF

V: TRBV28
D: .
size: .
J: TRBJ2-7
DNA: TGTGCCAGCAGTGTTCCCGGGGGTCCCTACGAGCAGTACTTC
CDR3: CASSVPGGPYEQYF

V: TRBV3-1/TRBV3-2
D: .
size: .
J: TRBJ2-6
DNA: TGTGCCAGCAGCCAAGCGCCGGGGTTCTCTGGGGCCAACGTCCTGACTTTC
CDR3: CASSQAPGFSGANVLTF

V: TRBV19
D: TRBD1
size: .
J: TRBJ2-3
DNA: TGTGCCAGTAGTGGGGGACAGGAGTTGAGCACAGATACGCAGTATTTT
CDR3: CASSGGQELSTDTQYF

V: TRBV5-1
D: TRBD1
size: .
J: TRBJ2-7
DNA: TGCGCCAGCGGACAGGGGGCCTACGAGCAGTACTTC
CDR3: CASGQGAYEQYF

V: TRBV7-2
D: TRBD1
size: .
J: TRBJ1-6
DNA: TGTGCCAGCAGCCCCACCGGGACAGGGAGTACACCCCTCCACTTT
CDR3: CASSPTGTGSTPLHF

V: TRBV5-1
D: .
size: once
J: TRBJ1-2
DNA: TGCGCCAGCAGCTTGGCAGGTAACGACTATGGCTACACCTTC
CDR3: CASSLAGNDYGYTF

V: TRBV2
D: TRBD1
size: .
J: TRBJ2-7
DNA: TGTGCCAGCAGGGCAGGGGGTTTTGACGAGCAGTACTTC
CDR3: CASRAGGFDEQYF

V: TRBV7-9
D: .
size: .
J: TRBJ1-2
DNA: TGTGCCAGCAGCTACGGGGCGGGGGATTCTAACTATGGCTACACCTTC
CDR3: CASSYGAGDSNYGYTF

V: TRBV21-1
D: .
size: .
J: TRBJ1-5
DNA: TGTGCCAGCAGCAAAGTAGAGAGGGCAGAACCGGGGGTGTGTAATCAGCCCCAGCATTTT
CDR3: CASSKVERAEPGVCNQPQHF

V: TRBV6-6
D: .
size: .
J: TRBJ1-1
DNA: TGTGCCAGCAGTGGATCAAACGCTCCGGGGTGGATGAACACTGAAGCTTTCTTT
CDR3: CASSGSNAPGWMNTEAFF

V: TRBV6-2/TRBV6-3
D: TRBD2
size: .
J: TRBJ2-7
DNA: TGTGCCAGCAGTTCTTCTACTAGCGGGATAGGTGAGCAGTACTTC
CDR3: CASSSSTSGIGEQYF

V: TRBV4-3
D: .
size: .
J: TRBJ2-3
DNA: TGCGCCAGCAGCCAAGACACTCGGGGGACAGATACGCAGTATTTT
CDR3: CASSQDTRGTDTQYF

V: TRBV7-6
D: TRBD2
size: .
J: TRBJ2-3
DNA: TGTGCCAGCAGCTTAGGGACTAGCGGGAGCACAGATACGCAGTATTTT
CDR3: CASSLGTSGSTDTQYF

V: TRBV18
D: .
size: .
J: TRBJ2-2
DNA: TGTGCCAGCTCACCTTTACAAGATACCGGGGAGCTGTTTTTT
CDR3: CASSPLQDTGELFF

V: TRBV15
D: TRBD1
size: few
J: TRBJ2-5
DNA: TGTGCCACCAGCAGGGACAGGCTGGAGACCCAGTACTTC
CDR3: CATSRDRLETQYF